This TCR beta chain was sequenced in a study of blood T cell repertoires in COVID-19. About the study: Samples of COVID-19 (acute and convalescent) were obtained from the United States, Italy and Spain. PBMCs, B-cell-depleted T cells, or T cells provided the cDNA or gDNA that made up the material.

Authors' analysis steps: For nucleated cells, counts were estimated from reference gene primer amplification. Profiling relied on immunoSEQ multiplex PCR, and the TCRdb table lists in-frame clones only, not all of them. The V and J calls and clone size are taken from that table; D and trimming were inferred from the DNA. The table has 110,000 to 150,000 clones, over 75% seen once. Germline lookup yields CDR1 GTSNPN and CDR2 SVGIG (reference sequence). The CDR3 length is 12 residues. The V end lost 3 bases, the J end lost 7 bases, and 13 bases lay between the germline ends. The sequence was obtained from a woman in her sixties with active COVID-19. The V and J genes are TRBV30 and TRBJ2-7, with D perhaps TRBD2 (6 bases). The source material was peripheral blood. The CDR3 region is CAWSHRGIEQYF. CDR3 nucleotide sequence: TGTGCCTGGAGCCACCGGGGGATAGAGCAGTACTTC.